The 27 T cell receptor beta chains given below trace back to one sample, sequenced in a study of identical twins listed by TCRdb under 2016. To prepare the library, 5' RACE was applied. This sample was sequenced with an Illumina HiSeq 2000. TCRdb reprocessing: public reads trimmed at Q25 with fastp, clones called with MiXCR, in-frame beta chains kept. Rows with a matching CDR3 protein are joined into one entry that keeps the most common DNA and genes. Here the sample has some 760,000 distinct CDR3 sequences; approximately 18% occur a single time. The ten biggest clones cover less than 15% of the sample. These data are also associated with another study on T cells expressing NK-cell markers.

The specimen sequenced was PBMCs. These receptors all stem from a woman aged 18-29 years in good health.

This chain links TRBV3-1 with TRBJ2-4, with D uncertain. V was trimmed by 3 bases and J by 5 bases, leaving 8 bases between them. This CDR3 spans 13 amino acids. Germline V gives CDR1 LGHDT, CDR2 YNNKEL (reference sequence). DNA for the CDR3: TGTGCCAGCAGCCATTGGGCTGAAAACATTCAGTACTTC. Protein sequence: CASSHWAENIQYF.

At least ten counts were recorded for this clonotype. The chain couples TRBV20-1 to TRBJ2-7; 13 positions agree with TRBD2. After removal of 5 bases from V and 6 bases from J, the junction contained 10 bases not matched to a gene. CDR3 size: 15 residues. Germline V CDR1 and CDR2: DFQATT, SNEGSKA (reference sequence). For the CDR3, the DNA is TGCAGTGCTGGGGTACTAGCGGGGGGGCATAGCGAGCAGTACTTC. Residues: CSAGVLAGGHSEQYF.

A few counts support this clonotype. The gene calls are TRBV12-3 or TRBV12-4 and TRBJ2-4, with D hard to call. Trimming left V 3 bases short and J 13 bases short, with 10 bases between. This CDR3 is built from 11 residues. The CDR3 protein is CASSLTSNQYF. In DNA, the CDR3 is TGTGCCAGCAGTTTGACCTCAAACCAGTACTTC.

This chain joins TRBV20-1 and TRBJ2-1; the D gene is possibly TRBD2 (6 bases). Germline assignment: CDR1 DFQATT and CDR2 SNEGSKA (reference sequence). The CDR3 covers 14 residues. Trimming cost V 3 bases and J 9 bases, with 18 bases left between them. The CDR3 nucleotides are TGCAGTGCTAGTCGGGGGACTGGAGAAGTTGAGCAGTTCTTC. Encoded protein: CSASRGTGEVEQFF.

Only a few counts were recorded for this clonotype. The V gene is TRBV4-2, the J gene TRBJ1-3, with D possibly matching TRBD1 (5 bases). V gave up 1 base and J gave up 2 bases, with 12 bases separating them. This CDR3 comprises 16 residues. CDR1 is LGHNA, CDR2 YNFKEQ, per germline. Here the CDR3 reads CASSQGDAPAGNTIYF. The CDR3 nucleotides read TGTGCCAGCAGCCAAGGGGACGCGCCTGCTGGAAACACCATATATTTT.

This clonotype has a handful of counts. V and J are TRBV20-1 and TRBJ2-3; 7 nucleotides align to TRBD2. Per germline, CDR1 DFQATT and CDR2 SNEGSKA (reference sequence). The CDR3 spans 14 residues. V shed 5 bases, J shed 4 bases, and the junction held 9 bases outside the gene matches. The CDR3 protein is CSARRAGAADTQYF. DNA for the CDR3: TGCAGTGCTCGCCGGGCGGGAGCCGCAGATACGCAGTATTTT.

In its sample, this clonotype was seen a few times. The chain joins TRBV5-1 to TRBJ2-5, with TRBD2 matching over 8 bases. CDR1 SGHRS and CDR2 YFSETQ come from the germline V gene. The CDR3 loop spans 16 amino acids. J gave up 5 bases and V 0 bases, and 9 bases lay outside the gene matches. Here the CDR3 DNA reads TGCGCCAGCAGCTTGGTGGTAGCGGGATTTTCGGAGACCCAGTACTTC. It encodes CASSLVVAGFSETQYF. The whole variable domain, remainder taken from reference TRBV5-1 and TRBJ2-5, is KAGVTQTPRYLIKTRGQQVTLSCSPISGHRSVSWYQQTPGQGLQFLFEYFSETQRNKGNFPGRFSGRQFSNSRSEMNVSTLELGDSALYLCASSLVVAGFSETQYFGPGTRLLVL.

The rearrangement joins TRBV7-2 to TRBJ2-3, with D possibly TRBD1 on 6 matching bases. Trimming pared 7 bases from V and 3 bases from J, leaving 17 bases between. This CDR3 comprises 15 residues. Germline CDR1 and CDR2: SGHTA and FQGNSA. CDR3 bases: TGTGCCAGCACCGGAACTGGCAGGGGTACAGATACGCAGTATTTT. Protein: CASTGTGRGTDTQYF.

This clonotype appeared a few times. The chain employs TRBV2 and TRBJ2-3, with 11 bases matching TRBD1. V lost 7 bases to trimming and J lost 3 bases; unmatched junction nucleotides: 6. Per germline, CDR1 SNHLY and CDR2 FYNNEI. This CDR3 comprises 15 residues. The CDR3 DNA sequence: TGTGCCAGCACAGGACAGGGGGCGTTTACAGATACGCAGTATTTT. Translating it yields CASTGQGAFTDTQYF.

The V and J genes are TRBV5-1 and TRBJ2-1; TRBD2 agrees at 14 bases. Germline CDR1 is SGHRS and CDR2 is YFSETQ. This CDR3 has 15 residues. V was pared by 4 bases and J by 9 bases, with 6 bases of the junction left unmatched. Written as DNA, the CDR3 is TGCGCCAGCAGCACGGGACTAGCGGGAGTAATTGAGCAGTTCTTC. This codes for CASSTGLAGVIEQFF.

This clonotype was counted between two and nine times. The chain employs TRBV5-1 and TRBJ2-4; tentative D call: TRBD2 (6 bases). Germline V gives CDR1 SGHRS, CDR2 YFSETQ. CDR3 length: 17 amino acids. V shed 4 bases and J shed 0 bases, with 17 bases lying between them. Here the CDR3 reads CASSPIDGTVAKNIQYF. The CDR3 region has the DNA TGCGCCAGCAGCCCTATTGACGGGACTGTAGCCAAAAACATTCAGTACTTC.

This clonotype was seen repeatedly, ten times or more. The V and J genes are TRBV6-5 and TRBJ1-2; the D is unclear. Deletions cut 0 bases from V and 8 bases from J, with 13 bases between. Germline values: CDR1 MNHEY, CDR2 SVGAGI. The CDR3 runs 14 residues. Here the CDR3 reads CASSYSRGVQGYTF. The CDR3 bases are TGTGCCAGCAGTTACTCGCGGGGAGTGCAGGGCTACACCTTC.

The chain couples TRBV29-1 to TRBJ2-1; 15 bases line up with TRBD2. The CDR3 covers 16 residues. In germline, CDR1 is SQVTM, CDR2 ANQGSEA. V trimming: 6 bases; J trimming: 0 bases; junction bases outside the gene matches: 3. CDR3 residues: CSVGLAGGPSYNEQFF. CDR3 sequence (DNA): TGCAGCGTCGGACTAGCGGGAGGGCCCTCCTACAATGAGCAGTTCTTC.

This chain connects TRBV5-1 to TRBJ2-7; 7 bases fit TRBD2. Germline V gene data show CDR1 as SGHRS and CDR2 as YFSETQ. The length of the CDR3 is 13 residues. V trimming: 4 bases; J trimming: 2 bases; junction bases outside the gene matches: 3. In DNA, the CDR3 is TGCGCCAGCAGCGAGGGAGGGACCTACGAGCAGTACTTC. This translates into CASSEGGTYEQYF. Using reference TRBV5-1 and TRBJ2-7 for the parts outside the CDR3, the full variable domain is KAGVTQTPRYLIKTRGQQVTLSCSPISGHRSVSWYQQTPGQGLQFLFEYFSETQRNKGNFPGRFSGRQFSNSRSEMNVSTLELGDSALYLCASSEGGTYEQYFGPGTRLTVT.

The V and J genes are TRBV5-1 and TRBJ1-1; a possible D gene is TRBD1 (5 bases). This CDR3 is built from 14 residues. Per the germline V gene, CDR1 is SGHRS and CDR2 is YFSETQ. V lost 4 bases, J lost 6 bases, and 16 bases lay in between. DNA of the CDR3: TGCGCCAGCAGCCCGGATGGGCAAGGGGCTGAAGCTTTCTTT. Its protein is CASSPDGQGAEAFF.

Only a few counts were recorded for this clonotype. V is TRBV12-3 or TRBV12-4 and J is TRBJ1-1; D gene uncertain. The CDR3 totals 11 residues. The V gene lost 3 bases and the J gene lost 9 bases, with 8 bases spanning the gap. This CDR3 is CASSLSVQAFF. The CDR3 nucleotides read TGTGCCAGCAGTTTGTCTGTTCAAGCTTTCTTT.

The J gene is TRBJ1-2, the V gene TRBV5-5; 7 positions match TRBD1. CDR3 length equals 15 residues. CDR1 and CDR2 (germline): SGHKS, YYEKEE (reference sequence). V was pared by 2 bases and J by 4 bases, with 8 bases of the junction left unmatched. Here the CDR3 DNA reads TGTGCCAGCAGCTTTAATCAGGGGGGTGGCTATGGCTACACCTTC. It specifies CASSFNQGGGYGYTF.

The gene calls are TRBV20-1 and TRBJ2-3, with D maybe TRBD2 (6 bases). V lost 0 bases, J lost 0 bases, and 22 bases lay in between. The CDR3 runs 19 residues. Germline CDR1 DFQATT, CDR2 SNEGSKA (reference sequence). CDR3 loop: CSARDMKASASPSTDTQYF. The CDR3 DNA follows: TGCAGTGCTAGAGACATGAAGGCTAGCGCTAGCCCTAGCACAGATACGCAGTATTTT.

This clonotype was counted a few times. The chain employs TRBV10-3 and TRBJ1-2, with TRBD1 matching over 7 bases. Per germline, CDR1 ENHRY and CDR2 SYGVKD. The CDR3 totals 15 residues. V lost 6 bases, J lost 4 bases, and 11 bases stayed unmatched. CDR3: CAIRATQGDVYGYTF. DNA of the CDR3: TGTGCCATCAGAGCCACTCAGGGGGACGTCTATGGCTACACCTTC.

This clonotype was recorded many times. The chain's CDR3 is CASSQAEADYHGYTF. CDR3 coding DNA: TGCGCCAGCAGCCAAGCCGAGGCCGATTATCATGGCTACACCTTC. The chain joins TRBV5-1 to TRBJ1-2; D is uncertain. The V gene lost 4 bases and the J gene lost 6 bases, with 19 bases spanning the gap. CDR1 is SGHRS and CDR2 is YFSETQ in the germline V gene. This CDR3 region has 15 residues.

The chain has TRBV5-5 and TRBJ2-2; D is perhaps TRBD1 (5 bases). This CDR3 has 16 residues. Germline CDR1 reads SGHKS; CDR2 reads YYEKEE (reference sequence). Between the trimmed V and J ends, which lost 0 bases and 0 bases, there was a span of 9 bases. CDR3: CASSLEGAANTGELFF. The CDR3 DNA reads TGTGCCAGCAGCTTGGAAGGGGCAGCGAACACCGGGGAGCTGTTTTTT. The whole variable domain, remainder taken from reference TRBV5-5 and TRBJ2-2, is DAGVTQSPTHLIKTRGQQVTLRCSPISGHKSVSWYQQVLGQGPQFIFQYYEKEERGRGNFPDRFSARQFPNYSSELNVNALLLGDSALYLCASSLEGAANTGELFFGEGSRLTVL.

The chain employs TRBV11-2 and TRBJ2-5, with D possibly being TRBD1 (6 bases). The CDR3 contains 21 residues. Germline V lookup: CDR1 SGHAT, CDR2 FQNNGV. V was clipped by 5 bases and J by 2 bases, with 33 bases between them. The CDR3 nucleotides are TGTGCCAGCAGCCTGCTATTGGGCAGGGGTGGAGGTCTGGGTCCACAAGAGACCCAGTACTTC. It specifies CASSLLLGRGGGLGPQETQYF.

This clonotype has at least ten counts. CDR3 nucleotides: TGTGCCAGCAGTTTATTTTCGGGGATCGACACCGGGGAGCTGTTTTTT. It yields the protein CASSLFSGIDTGELFF. The gene calls are TRBV27 and TRBJ2-2, with a possible D match to TRBD2 (5 bases). V gave up 1 base and J gave up 3 bases, with 12 bases separating them. The CDR3 contains 16 residues. Germline CDR1 is MNHEY and CDR2 is SMNVEV (reference sequence).

This clonotype was detected many times. The rearrangement links TRBV20-1 to TRBJ2-7, with 9 bases fitting TRBD1. This CDR3 contains 14 residues. V shed 3 bases and J 4 bases; nucleotides not matched to a gene: 7. In germline, CDR1 is DFQATT, CDR2 SNEGSKA (reference sequence). The CDR3 coding sequence is TGCAGTGCTAGCCCCCAACAGGGGGCATACGAGCAGTACTTC. The encoded protein is CSASPQQGAYEQYF.

The rearrangement uses TRBV20-1 and TRBJ1-2; D perhaps matches TRBD1 (5 bases). Trimming cost V 2 bases and J 8 bases, with 15 bases left between them. The CDR3 is made up of 13 amino acids. Looked up from germline, CDR1 is DFQATT and CDR2 is SNEGSKA (reference sequence). CDR3 region: CSARSSGWGGYTF. CDR3 coding DNA: TGCAGTGCTAGAAGTTCAGGTTGGGGGGGCTACACCTTC.

The V call is TRBV11-2, the J call TRBJ2-2; D might be TRBD1 (5 bases). Germline V gives CDR1 SGHAT, CDR2 FQNNGV. The CDR3 is made up of 14 amino acids. Trimming took 4 bases from V and 4 from J, leaving 10 bases between them. CDR3 region: CASSSSRGTGELFF. In DNA, the CDR3 is TGTGCCAGCAGCTCCTCAAGGGGCACCGGGGAGCTGTTTTTT.

CDR3 amino acids: CASSELTSGYNEQFF. DNA for the CDR3: TGCGCCAGCAGTGAGTTAACTAGCGGCTACAATGAGCAGTTCTTC. V gene TRBV10-1 combines with J gene TRBJ2-1, with 8 bases that match TRBD2. With 1 base clipped from V and 3 bases from J, the junction kept 2 bases outside the gene matches. This CDR3 is built from 15 residues. The germline V gene encodes CDR1 WNHNN and CDR2 SYGVQD (reference sequence).